These T cell receptor beta chains were read from a single sample in a study of T cell repertoires in cytomegalovirus infection. TCRdb reanalysed the reads using MiXCR and keeps one entry per CDR3 protein. The sample carries over 150,000 distinct CDR3 sequences, roughly a sixth recorded once. Sequenced input: CD8+ T cells from PBMCs. Source of these receptors: a human donor in good health (CMV status not recorded). Some clones in this sample may be carry-over from other donors' samples. Both conserved end residues are part of each CDR3. Fields, in order: clone size, V gene, J gene, D gene, CDR3 protein, CDR3 DNA. The D gene is left open where the match is weak. Clone size is stated in some rows and not others, as once, few, many or a class when expanded.

abundance: few
v_gene: TRBV28
j_gene: TRBJ2-5
d_gene: .
CDR3aa: CASRSRDGAETQYF
CDR3nt: TGTGCCAGCAGGAGCCGGGACGGGGCCGAGACCCAGTACTTC

abundance: .
v_gene: TRBV7-4
j_gene: TRBJ2-7
d_gene: TRBD1
CDR3aa: CASVQGTEQYF
CDR3nt: TGTGCCAGCGTACAGGGGACCGAGCAGTACTTC

abundance: .
v_gene: TRBV11-3
j_gene: TRBJ2-7
d_gene: TRBD2
CDR3aa: CASSLYNPGGPLANTYEQYF
CDR3nt: TGTGCCAGCAGCTTATACAACCCGGGGGGGCCGCTCGCCAATACCTACGAGCAGTACTTC

abundance: few
v_gene: TRBV28
j_gene: TRBJ1-1
d_gene: .
CDR3aa: CASKFLTERNTEAFF
CDR3nt: TGTGCCAGCAAGTTTTTGACAGAAAGGAACACTGAAGCTTTCTTT

abundance: few
v_gene: TRBV7-9
j_gene: TRBJ1-1
d_gene: TRBD1
CDR3aa: CASSLSRGRNTEAFF
CDR3nt: TGTGCCAGCAGCTTATCGAGGGGGCGTAATACTGAAGCTTTCTTT

abundance: few
v_gene: TRBV12-3/TRBV12-4
j_gene: TRBJ1-5
d_gene: .
CDR3aa: CASSYTDLNQPQHF
CDR3nt: TGTGCCAGCAGTTACACGGACCTAAATCAGCCCCAGCATTTT

abundance: many
v_gene: TRBV12-3/TRBV12-4
j_gene: TRBJ2-5
d_gene: TRBD1
CDR3aa: CASSWASGGQETQYF
CDR3nt: TGTGCCAGCAGCTGGGCCTCAGGGGGCCAAGAGACCCAGTACTTC

abundance: few
v_gene: TRBV7-9
j_gene: TRBJ2-7
d_gene: .
CDR3aa: CASSPPGTASSYEQYF
CDR3nt: TGTGCCAGCAGCCCCCCCGGGACGGCGAGCTCCTACGAGCAGTACTTC

abundance: few
v_gene: TRBV7-9
j_gene: TRBJ2-2
d_gene: .
CDR3aa: CASSPGSELFF
CDR3nt: TGTGCCAGCAGCCCGGGGTCGGAGCTGTTTTTT

abundance: few
v_gene: TRBV25-1
j_gene: TRBJ2-1
d_gene: TRBD1
CDR3aa: CASSAQGHSEQFF
CDR3nt: TGTGCCAGTAGTGCACAGGGGCACAGTGAGCAGTTCTTC

abundance: .
v_gene: TRBV4-3
j_gene: TRBJ1-1
d_gene: .
CDR3aa: CASSQAGYRTEAFF
CDR3nt: TGCGCCAGCAGCCAGGCAGGATACAGGACTGAAGCTTTCTTT

abundance: few
v_gene: TRBV7-9
j_gene: TRBJ1-3
d_gene: .
CDR3aa: CASSGNLDRSGNTIYF
CDR3nt: TGTGCCAGCAGCGGAAATCTGGACCGCTCTGGAAACACCATATATTTT

abundance: few
v_gene: TRBV6-6
j_gene: TRBJ2-1
d_gene: TRBD2
CDR3aa: CASSYTSGGYNEQFF
CDR3nt: TGTGCCAGCAGTTACACTAGCGGGGGGTACAATGAGCAGTTCTTC

abundance: few
v_gene: TRBV4-1
j_gene: TRBJ2-1
d_gene: TRBD2
CDR3aa: CASNPTWRTSGHNEQFF
CDR3nt: TGCGCCAGCAACCCAACCTGGAGGACTAGCGGTCACAATGAGCAGTTCTTC

abundance: few
v_gene: TRBV2
j_gene: TRBJ2-4
d_gene: .
CDR3aa: CASSHGFAKNIQYF
CDR3nt: TGTGCCAGCAGTCATGGGTTCGCCAAAAACATTCAGTACTTC

abundance: .
v_gene: TRBV12-3/TRBV12-4
j_gene: TRBJ2-4
d_gene: .
CDR3aa: CASSLALGGLGKNIQYF
CDR3nt: TGTGCCAGCAGTTTAGCGCTTGGGGGTCTGGGCAAAAACATTCAGTACTTC

abundance: few
v_gene: TRBV9
j_gene: TRBJ2-1
d_gene: .
CDR3aa: CASSPRRHSYNEQFF
CDR3nt: TGTGCCAGCAGCCCCCGACGACACTCCTACAATGAGCAGTTCTTC

abundance: .
v_gene: TRBV29-1
j_gene: TRBJ2-7
d_gene: .
CDR3aa: CSVGDTTYEQYF
CDR3nt: TGCAGCGTTGGGGACACTACCTACGAGCAGTACTTC

abundance: .
v_gene: TRBV6-1
j_gene: TRBJ2-6
d_gene: .
CDR3aa: CASTYGNSGANVLTF
CDR3nt: TGTGCCAGCACCTACGGAAACTCTGGGGCCAACGTCCTGACTTTC

abundance: .
v_gene: TRBV7-9
j_gene: TRBJ2-7
d_gene: .
CDR3aa: CASSPRQDLSYEQYF
CDR3nt: TGTGCCAGCAGCCCAAGACAGGACCTCTCCTACGAGCAGTACTTC

abundance: few
v_gene: TRBV7-9
j_gene: TRBJ2-7
d_gene: .
CDR3aa: CASSGPTGIYEQYF
CDR3nt: TGTGCCAGCAGCGGACCCACCGGTATCTACGAGCAGTACTTC

abundance: few
v_gene: TRBV5-6
j_gene: TRBJ1-5
d_gene: .
CDR3aa: CASSLKGNQPQHF
CDR3nt: TGTGCCAGCAGCTTGAAGGGGAATCAGCCCCAGCATTTT

abundance: few
v_gene: TRBV12-3/TRBV12-4
j_gene: TRBJ2-2
d_gene: .
CDR3aa: CASSLGGLLNTGELFF
CDR3nt: TGTGCCAGCAGTTTAGGGGGGCTCCTCAACACCGGGGAGCTGTTTTTT

abundance: few
v_gene: TRBV5-6
j_gene: TRBJ2-7
d_gene: .
CDR3aa: CASSLLPNGGSEQYF
CDR3nt: TGTGCCAGCAGCCTTCTACCGAACGGGGGAAGTGAGCAGTACTTC

abundance: few
v_gene: TRBV7-9
j_gene: TRBJ1-2
d_gene: .
CDR3aa: CASSSPTPGQPYGYTF
CDR3nt: TGTGCCAGCAGCTCCCCGACCCCAGGACAGCCCTATGGCTACACCTTC

abundance: .
v_gene: TRBV15
j_gene: TRBJ1-5
d_gene: .
CDR3aa: CATSRQGRNQPQHF
CDR3nt: TGTGCCACCAGCAGACAGGGAAGGAATCAGCCCCAGCATTTT

abundance: few
v_gene: TRBV28
j_gene: TRBJ1-6
d_gene: .
CDR3aa: CASSFPGVSSPLHF
CDR3nt: TGTGCCAGCAGTTTCCCGGGGGTTTCTTCACCCCTCCACTTT

abundance: .
v_gene: TRBV6-2/TRBV6-3
j_gene: TRBJ2-7
d_gene: TRBD1
CDR3aa: CASSYPSDRGISYEQYF
CDR3nt: TGTGCCAGCAGTTACCCATCGGACAGGGGGATTAGCTACGAGCAGTACTTC

abundance: .
v_gene: TRBV11-2
j_gene: TRBJ1-1
d_gene: .
CDR3aa: CASSLVSQLNTEAFF
CDR3nt: TGTGCCAGCAGCTTAGTCTCACAGCTGAACACTGAAGCTTTCTTT

abundance: .
v_gene: TRBV7-9
j_gene: TRBJ2-5
d_gene: TRBD1
CDR3aa: CASSRGDSTKETQYF
CDR3nt: TGTGCCAGCAGCCGAGGGGACAGCACGAAGGAGACCCAGTACTTC

abundance: few
v_gene: TRBV24-1
j_gene: TRBJ1-4
d_gene: .
CDR3aa: CATRASDRTRYATNEKLFF
CDR3nt: TGTGCCACCAGGGCCTCGGACAGAACTCGATATGCAACTAATGAAAAACTGTTTTTT

abundance: few
v_gene: TRBV2
j_gene: TRBJ2-5
d_gene: .
CDR3aa: CASGPGFQETQYF
CDR3nt: TGTGCCAGCGGACCGGGGTTCCAAGAGACCCAGTACTTC

abundance: few
v_gene: TRBV10-3
j_gene: TRBJ2-3
d_gene: TRBD1
CDR3aa: CAISARTGVDHTDTQYF
CDR3nt: TGTGCCATCAGTGCCCGGACAGGCGTGGATCACACAGATACGCAGTATTTT

abundance: .
v_gene: TRBV4-2
j_gene: TRBJ1-6
d_gene: .
CDR3aa: CASSPNRDSSYNSPLHF
CDR3nt: TGTGCCAGCAGCCCAAACAGGGATAGCTCCTATAATTCACCCCTCCACTTT

abundance: few
v_gene: TRBV7-2
j_gene: TRBJ2-3
d_gene: .
CDR3aa: CASSYLPGDTQYF
CDR3nt: TGTGCCAGCAGCTATTTGCCCGGAGATACGCAGTATTTT

abundance: .
v_gene: TRBV12-3/TRBV12-4
j_gene: TRBJ1-5
d_gene: .
CDR3aa: CASSPNDRDQPQHF
CDR3nt: TGTGCCAGCAGTCCTAACGACCGGGATCAGCCCCAGCATTTT

abundance: .
v_gene: TRBV3-1
j_gene: TRBJ2-5
d_gene: TRBD2
CDR3aa: CASSQDGAGVQETQYF
CDR3nt: TGTGCCAGCAGCCAAGATGGAGCGGGGGTCCAAGAGACCCAGTACTTC

abundance: few
v_gene: TRBV6-2/TRBV6-3
j_gene: TRBJ2-5
d_gene: .
CDR3aa: CASSLTGTTSQETQYF
CDR3nt: TGTGCCAGCAGCCTTACCGGGACAACTTCTCAAGAGACCCAGTACTTC

abundance: .
v_gene: TRBV7-9
j_gene: TRBJ1-1
d_gene: .
CDR3aa: CASHPPGNTEAFF
CDR3nt: TGTGCCAGCCACCCCCCAGGGAACACTGAAGCTTTCTTT

abundance: few
v_gene: TRBV7-2
j_gene: TRBJ2-7
d_gene: .
CDR3aa: CASSLGRGVEQYF
CDR3nt: TGTGCCAGCAGCTTAGGGAGGGGAGTCGAGCAGTACTTC